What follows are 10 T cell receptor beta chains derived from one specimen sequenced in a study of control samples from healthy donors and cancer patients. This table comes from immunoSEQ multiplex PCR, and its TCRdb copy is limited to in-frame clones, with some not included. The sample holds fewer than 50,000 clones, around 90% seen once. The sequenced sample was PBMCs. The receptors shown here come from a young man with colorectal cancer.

For the CDR3, the DNA is TGTGCCAGCAGCCATCACCTGGTGGCGGGTGGCTACACCTTC. Encoded protein: CASSHHLVAGGYTF. This rearrangement joins TRBV25-1 to TRBJ1-2, with D hard to call. This CDR3 has 14 residues. Germline V gene data show CDR1 as MGHDK and CDR2 as SYGVNS. V lost 6 bases and J lost 7, with 18 bases in between.

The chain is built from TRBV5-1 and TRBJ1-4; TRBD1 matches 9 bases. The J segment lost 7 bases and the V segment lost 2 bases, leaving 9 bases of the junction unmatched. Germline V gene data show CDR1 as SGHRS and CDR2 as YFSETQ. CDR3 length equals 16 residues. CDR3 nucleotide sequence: TGCGCCAGCAGCTTAAGTCCGGACAGGGGTAGTGAAAAACTGTTTTTT. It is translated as CASSLSPDRGSEKLFF.

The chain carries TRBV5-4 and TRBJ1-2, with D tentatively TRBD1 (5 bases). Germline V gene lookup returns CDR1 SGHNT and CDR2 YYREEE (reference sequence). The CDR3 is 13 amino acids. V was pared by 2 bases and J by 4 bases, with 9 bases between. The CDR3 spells CASSFGGTYGYTF. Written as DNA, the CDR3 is TGTGCCAGCAGCTTCGGGGGAACCTATGGCTACACCTTC. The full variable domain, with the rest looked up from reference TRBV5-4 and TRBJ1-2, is ETGVTQSPTHLIKTRGQQVTLRCSSQSGHNTVSWYQQALGQGPQFIFQYYREEENGRGNFPPRFSGLQFPNYSSELNVNALELDDSALYLCASSFGGTYGYTFGSGTRLTVV.

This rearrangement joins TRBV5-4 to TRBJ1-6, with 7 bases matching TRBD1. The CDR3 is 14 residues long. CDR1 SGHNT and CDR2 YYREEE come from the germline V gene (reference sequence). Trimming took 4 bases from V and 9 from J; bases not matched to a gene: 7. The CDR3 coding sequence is TGTGCCAGCAGCAGACAGGGAGAAGGTTCACCCCTCCACTTT. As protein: CASSRQGEGSPLHF. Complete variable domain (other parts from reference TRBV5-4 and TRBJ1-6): ETGVTQSPTHLIKTRGQQVTLRCSSQSGHNTVSWYQQALGQGPQFIFQYYREEENGRGNFPPRFSGLQFPNYSSELNVNALELDDSALYLCASSRQGEGSPLHFGNGTRLTVT.

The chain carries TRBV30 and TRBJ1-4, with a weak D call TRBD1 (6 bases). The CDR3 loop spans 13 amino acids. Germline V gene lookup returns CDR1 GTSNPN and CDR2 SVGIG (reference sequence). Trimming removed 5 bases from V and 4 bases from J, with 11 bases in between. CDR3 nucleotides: TGTGCCTGGGCGGGGGCTGGTAATGAAAAACTGTTTTTT. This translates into CAWAGAGNEKLFF. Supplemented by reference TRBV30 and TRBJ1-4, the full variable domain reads SQTIHQWPATLVQPVGSPLSLECTVEGTSNPNLYWYRQAAGRGLQLLFYSVGIGQISSEVPQNLSASRPQDRQFILSSKKLLLSDSGFYLCAWAGAGNEKLFFGSGTQLSVL.

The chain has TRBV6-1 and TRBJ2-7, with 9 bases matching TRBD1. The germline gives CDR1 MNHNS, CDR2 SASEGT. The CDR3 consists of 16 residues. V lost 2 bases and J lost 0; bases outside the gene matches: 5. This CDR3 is CASSELGGQGSYEQYF. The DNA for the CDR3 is TGTGCCAGCAGTGAACTGGGGGGACAGGGCTCCTACGAGCAGTACTTC.

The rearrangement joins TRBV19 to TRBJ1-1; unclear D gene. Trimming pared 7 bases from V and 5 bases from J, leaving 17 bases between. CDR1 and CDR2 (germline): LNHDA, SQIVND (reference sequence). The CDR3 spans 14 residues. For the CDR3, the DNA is TGTGCCAGTACGCCCTCCGGGAGCGGAACTGAAGCTTTCTTT. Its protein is CASTPSGSGTEAFF.

The DNA of the CDR3 is TGTGCCAGCAGCCCCGCGGGGAACACCATATATTTT. Translation: CASSPAGNTIYF. This chain joins TRBV14 and TRBJ1-3; D unresolved. Trimming stripped 4 bases from V and 7 bases from J, with 8 bases between. The CDR3 totals 12 residues. Germline values: CDR1 SGHDN, CDR2 FVKESK. The full variable domain, rest sourced from reference TRBV14 and TRBJ1-3, is EAGVTQFPSHSVIEKGQTVTLRCDPISGHDNLYWYRRVMGKEIKFLLHFVKESKQDESGMPNNRFLAERTGGTYSTLKVQPAELEDSGVYFCASSPAGNTIYFGEGSWLTVV.

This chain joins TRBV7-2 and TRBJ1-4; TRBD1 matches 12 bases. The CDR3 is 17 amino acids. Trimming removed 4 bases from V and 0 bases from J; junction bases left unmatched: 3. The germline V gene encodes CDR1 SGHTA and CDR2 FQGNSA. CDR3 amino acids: CASSWGQGASTNEKLFF. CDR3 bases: TGTGCCAGCAGCTGGGGACAGGGGGCATCAACTAATGAAAAACTGTTTTTT.

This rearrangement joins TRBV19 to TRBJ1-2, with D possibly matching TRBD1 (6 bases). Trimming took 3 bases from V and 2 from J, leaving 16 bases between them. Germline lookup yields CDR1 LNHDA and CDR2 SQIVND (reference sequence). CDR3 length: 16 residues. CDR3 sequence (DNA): TGTGCCAGTAGTATGGACAGCGTAAGGGCAAACTATGGCTACACCTTC. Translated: CASSMDSVRANYGYTF.